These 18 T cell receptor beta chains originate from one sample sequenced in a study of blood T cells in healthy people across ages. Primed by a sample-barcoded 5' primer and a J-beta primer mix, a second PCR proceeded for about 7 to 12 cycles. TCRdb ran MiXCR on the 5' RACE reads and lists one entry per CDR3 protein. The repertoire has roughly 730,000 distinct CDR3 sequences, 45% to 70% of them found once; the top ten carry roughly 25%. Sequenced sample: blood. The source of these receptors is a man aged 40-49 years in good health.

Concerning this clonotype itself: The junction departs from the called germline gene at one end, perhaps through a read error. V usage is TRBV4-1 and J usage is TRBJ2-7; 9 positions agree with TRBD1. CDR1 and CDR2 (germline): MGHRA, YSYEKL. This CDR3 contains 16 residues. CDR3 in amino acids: CASSQDTGGAPYGQYF. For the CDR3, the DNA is TGCGCCAGCAGCCAGGACACAGGGGGCGCGCCCTACGGGCAGTACTTC.

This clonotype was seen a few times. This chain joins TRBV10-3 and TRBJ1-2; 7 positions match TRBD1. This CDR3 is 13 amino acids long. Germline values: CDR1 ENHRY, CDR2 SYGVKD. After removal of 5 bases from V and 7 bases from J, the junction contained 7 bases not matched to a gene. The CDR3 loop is CAISPGQSGGYTF. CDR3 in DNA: TGTGCCATCAGTCCGGGACAGTCGGGTGGCTACACCTTC.

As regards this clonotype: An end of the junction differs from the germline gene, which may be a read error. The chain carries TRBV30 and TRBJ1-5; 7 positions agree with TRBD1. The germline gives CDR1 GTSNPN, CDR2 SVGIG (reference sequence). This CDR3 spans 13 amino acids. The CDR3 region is CARSKQGNQPQHF. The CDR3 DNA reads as TGTGCCCGGAGTAAACAGGGGAATCAGCCCCAGCATTTT. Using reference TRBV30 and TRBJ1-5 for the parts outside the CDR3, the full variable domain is SQTIHQWPATLVQPVGSPLSLECTVEGTSNPNLYWYRQAAGRGLQLLFYSVGIGQISSEVPQNLSASRPQDRQFILSSKKLLLSDSGFYLCARSKQGNQPQHFGDGTRLSIL.

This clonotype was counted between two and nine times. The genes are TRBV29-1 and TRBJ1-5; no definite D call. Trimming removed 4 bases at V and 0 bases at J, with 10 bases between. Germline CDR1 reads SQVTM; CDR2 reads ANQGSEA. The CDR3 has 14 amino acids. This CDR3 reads CSVGSSSSNQPQHF. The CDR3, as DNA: TGCAGCGTTGGGTCATCGAGTAGCAATCAGCCCCAGCATTTT.

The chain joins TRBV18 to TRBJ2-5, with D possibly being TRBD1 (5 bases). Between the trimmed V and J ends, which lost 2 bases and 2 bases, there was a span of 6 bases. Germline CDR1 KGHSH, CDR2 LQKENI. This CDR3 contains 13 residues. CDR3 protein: CASSPNRQETQYF. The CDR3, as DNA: TGTGCCAGCTCACCAAACAGGCAAGAGACCCAGTACTTC.

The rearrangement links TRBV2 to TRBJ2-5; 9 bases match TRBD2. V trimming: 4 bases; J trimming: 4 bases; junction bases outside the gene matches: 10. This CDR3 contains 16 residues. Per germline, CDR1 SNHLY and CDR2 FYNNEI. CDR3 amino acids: CASSVDGGRGAETQYF. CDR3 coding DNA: TGTGCCAGCAGTGTTGATGGCGGGAGGGGGGCAGAGACCCAGTACTTC.

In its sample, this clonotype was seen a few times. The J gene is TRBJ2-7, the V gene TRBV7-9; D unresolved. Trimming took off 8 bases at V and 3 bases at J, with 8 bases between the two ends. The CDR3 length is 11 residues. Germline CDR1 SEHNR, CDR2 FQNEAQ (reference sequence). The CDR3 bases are TGTGCCAGCGGCGAACACTACGAGCAGTACTTC. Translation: CASGEHYEQYF.

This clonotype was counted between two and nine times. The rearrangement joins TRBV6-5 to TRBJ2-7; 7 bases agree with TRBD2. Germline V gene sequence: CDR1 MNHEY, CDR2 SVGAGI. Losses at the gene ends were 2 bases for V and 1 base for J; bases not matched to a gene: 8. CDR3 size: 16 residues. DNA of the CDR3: TGTGCCAGCAGTTACGCCAAGCGGGATCCATCCTACGAGCAGTACTTC. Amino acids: CASSYAKRDPSYEQYF.

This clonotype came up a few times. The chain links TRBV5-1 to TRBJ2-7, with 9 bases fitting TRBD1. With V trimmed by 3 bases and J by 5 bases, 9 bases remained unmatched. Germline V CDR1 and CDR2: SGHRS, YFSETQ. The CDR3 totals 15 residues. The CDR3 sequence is CASSSRDREIHEQYF. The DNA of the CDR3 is TGCGCCAGCAGCTCCCGGGACAGGGAAATTCACGAGCAGTACTTC. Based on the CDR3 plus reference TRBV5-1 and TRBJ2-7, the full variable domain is KAGVTQTPRYLIKTRGQQVTLSCSPISGHRSVSWYQQTPGQGLQFLFEYFSETQRNKGNFPGRFSGRQFSNSRSEMNVSTLELGDSALYLCASSSRDREIHEQYFGPGTRLTVT.

Written as DNA, the CDR3 is TGCAGCGCCTCGAATGCGGGAGAGACCCAGTACTTC. Its translation: CSASNAGETQYF. The chain couples TRBV29-1 to TRBJ2-5; D perhaps matches TRBD2 (5 bases). The V gene lost 7 bases and the J gene lost 4 bases, with 13 bases spanning the gap. Germline CDR1 and CDR2: SQVTM and ANQGSEA. The CDR3 is 12 residues long.

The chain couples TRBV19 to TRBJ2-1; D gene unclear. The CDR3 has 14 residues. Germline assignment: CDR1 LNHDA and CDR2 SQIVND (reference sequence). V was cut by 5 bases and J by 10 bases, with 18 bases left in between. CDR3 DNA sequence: TGTGCCAGTAGTCTCATCCCAGGAGCGACGGAGCAGTTCTTC. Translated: CASSLIPGATEQFF.

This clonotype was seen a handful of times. The DNA for the CDR3 is TGTGCCAGCAGCTTCGGGGAGAGTCAATACGAGCAGTACTTC. Protein product: CASSFGESQYEQYF. This rearrangement joins TRBV7-3 to TRBJ2-7; D may be TRBD2 (5 bases). This CDR3 has 14 residues. Trimming cost V 3 bases and J 4 bases, with 13 bases left between them. CDR1 and CDR2 (germline): SGHTA, FQGTGA.

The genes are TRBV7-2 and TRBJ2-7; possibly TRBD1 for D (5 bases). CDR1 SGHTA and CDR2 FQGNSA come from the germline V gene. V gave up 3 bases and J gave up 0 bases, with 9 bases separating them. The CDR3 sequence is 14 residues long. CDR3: CASSLHRSSYEQYF. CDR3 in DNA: TGTGCCAGCAGCTTGCACAGGAGCTCCTACGAGCAGTACTTC.

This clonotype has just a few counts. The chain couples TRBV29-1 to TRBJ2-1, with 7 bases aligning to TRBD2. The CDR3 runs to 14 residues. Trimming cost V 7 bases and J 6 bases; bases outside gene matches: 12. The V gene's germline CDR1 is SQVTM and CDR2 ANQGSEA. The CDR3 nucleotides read TGCAGCGAGCCGACTAGCCCGGGGAGCAATGAGCAGTTCTTC. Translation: CSEPTSPGSNEQFF.

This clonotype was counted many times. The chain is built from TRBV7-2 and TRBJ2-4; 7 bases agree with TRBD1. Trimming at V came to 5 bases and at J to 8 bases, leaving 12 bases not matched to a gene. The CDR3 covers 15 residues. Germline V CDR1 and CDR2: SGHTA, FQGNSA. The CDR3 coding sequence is TGTGCCAGCAGCCACGAGGACAGGAGTATAGACATTCAGTACTTC. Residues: CASSHEDRSIDIQYF.

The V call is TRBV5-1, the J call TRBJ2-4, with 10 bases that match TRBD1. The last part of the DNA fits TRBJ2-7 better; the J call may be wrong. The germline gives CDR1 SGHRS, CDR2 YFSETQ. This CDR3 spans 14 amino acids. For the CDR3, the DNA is TGCGCCAGCAGCTTGAGACAGGGGGCTCTCGAGCAGTACTTC. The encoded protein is CASSLRQGALEQYF.

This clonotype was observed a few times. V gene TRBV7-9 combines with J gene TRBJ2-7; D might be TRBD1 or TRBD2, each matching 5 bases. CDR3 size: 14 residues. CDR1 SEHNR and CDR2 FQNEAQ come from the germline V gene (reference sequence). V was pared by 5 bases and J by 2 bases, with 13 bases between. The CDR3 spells CASSHGDGPYEQYF. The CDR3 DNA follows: TGTGCCAGCAGCCATGGGGACGGACCCTACGAGCAGTACTTC.

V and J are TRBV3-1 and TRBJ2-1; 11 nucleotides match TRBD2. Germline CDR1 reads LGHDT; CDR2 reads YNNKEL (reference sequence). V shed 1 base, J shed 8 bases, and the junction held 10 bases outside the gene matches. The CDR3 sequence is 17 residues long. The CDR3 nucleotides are TGTGCCAGCAGCCAAGTGACTAGCGGGAAACGCTTCGATGAGCAGTTCTTC. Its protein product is CASSQVTSGKRFDEQFF.